The T cell receptor (beta chain) described here comes from a study of post-analysis software for immune sequencing data. Study outcomes and limitations: Multiple sclerosis patients had significantly lower normalized Chao1 diversity than controls. Higher frequency in patients than in controls was seen for roughly five TRBV segments, with TRBV5-6, TRBV5-1 and TRBV20-1 among them.

Unique molecular identifiers were carried by the TCR beta cDNA libraries. Roughly 470,000 cDNA molecules came from about 1 to 10 million T cells. In TCRdb, the PCR reads were re-called with MiXCR into one record per CDR3 protein. The sample shows around 770,000 distinct CDR3 sequences, about half of them seen only once. About this clonotype: Its antigen is unknown.

CDR1 and CDR2 (germline): MNHEY, SVGAGI. V was pared by 6 bases and J by 0 bases, with 12 bases between. The CDR3 totals 15 residues. V gene TRBV6-5 combines with J gene TRBJ2-1; D gene unclear. What was sequenced was blood. The sequence was obtained from a girl aged 5-17 years with multiple sclerosis. The CDR3 DNA sequence: TGTGCCAGCAGCGAGAGACTTGACTCCTACAATGAGCAGTTCTTC. Translation gives CASSERLDSYNEQFF.